These 8 T cell receptor beta chains came from one sample sequenced in a study of response to subunit inactivated influenza vaccine. TCRdb passed the RT-PCR reads through MiXCR, listing each CDR3 protein once. The profile shows 500,000 to 550,000 distinct CDR3 sequences, less than 8% of them singletons. The sequencing used PBMCs from blood, collected less than 30 months after vaccination. All receptors come from a man in his fifties or sixties who received an inactivated influenza vaccine.

V gene TRBV5-1 combines with J gene TRBJ2-4; 11 bases line up with TRBD2. V shed 4 bases, J shed 5 bases, and the junction held 8 bases outside the gene matches. Germline assignment: CDR1 SGHRS and CDR2 YFSETQ. This CDR3 contains 16 residues. The DNA of the CDR3 is TGCGCCAGCAGCCAAACTAGCGGGAGAGGGGAAAACATTCAGTACTTC. It specifies CASSQTSGRGENIQYF.

The chain uses TRBV7-2 and TRBJ2-4; TRBD2 agrees at 8 bases. The CDR3 is 13 amino acids. From germline, CDR1 is SGHTA and CDR2 FQGNSA. The ends lost 3 bases at V and 8 bases at J; junction bases unmatched: 3. The CDR3, as DNA: TGTGCCAGCAGCTTTGTGCGGGAGGACATTCAGTACTTC. It specifies CASSFVREDIQYF.

This clonotype showed up just a few times. The chain uses TRBV28 and TRBJ2-7; 9 bases align to TRBD2. The V gene's germline CDR1 is MDHEN and CDR2 SYDVKM. This CDR3 comprises 14 residues. V dropped 8 bases and J dropped 2; count of bases not matched to a gene: 7. CDR3: CASRTSGFTYEQYF. CDR3 nucleotide sequence: TGTGCCAGCCGAACTAGCGGGTTTACCTACGAGCAGTACTTC. Using reference TRBV28 and TRBJ2-7 for the parts outside the CDR3, the full variable domain is DVKVTQSSRYLVKRTGEKVFLECVQDMDHENMFWYRQDPGLGLRLIYFSYDVKMKEKGDIPEGYSVSREKKERFSLILESASTNQTSMYLCASRTSGFTYEQYFGPGTRLTVT.

This clonotype turned up a few times. The V gene is TRBV20-1, the J gene TRBJ2-3; 8 nucleotides align to TRBD2. With 2 bases clipped from V and 0 bases from J, the junction kept 7 bases outside the gene matches. The CDR3 loop spans 16 amino acids. Germline values: CDR1 DFQATT, CDR2 SNEGSKA (reference sequence). The CDR3 nucleotides are TGCAGTGCTAGAACTAGCGGAAAACCTAGCACAGATACGCAGTATTTT. Translation: CSARTSGKPSTDTQYF.

The CDR3: CASSPKDRNFNYGYTF. As DNA, the CDR3 is TGCGCCAGCAGCCCGAAAGACAGGAACTTTAACTATGGCTACACCTTC. The chain couples TRBV5-1 to TRBJ1-2; D is possibly TRBD1 (6 bases). Between the trimmed V and J ends, which lost 4 bases and 1 base, there was a span of 17 bases. Germline V gene data show CDR1 as SGHRS and CDR2 as YFSETQ. The CDR3 consists of 16 residues.

The J gene is TRBJ1-5, the V gene TRBV12-3 or TRBV12-4; tentative D call: TRBD1 (6 bases). V was clipped by 6 bases and J by 7 bases, with 22 bases between them. This CDR3 comprises 16 residues. CDR3 nucleotide sequence: TGTGCCAGCAGGGAAACGGGACACGCCTGGGGACAGCCCCAGCATTTT. It translates to CASRETGHAWGQPQHF.

This clonotype was seen only a few times. The chain combines TRBV29-1 with TRBJ2-1; 10 nucleotides agree with TRBD2. With 6 bases clipped from V and 6 bases from J, the junction kept 5 bases outside the gene matches. From germline, CDR1 is SQVTM and CDR2 ANQGSEA. There are 13 residues in the CDR3. The CDR3 sequence is CSVTRTSGNEQFF. The DNA of the CDR3 is TGCAGCGTAACCCGGACTAGCGGCAATGAGCAGTTCTTC.

This clonotype was seen more than once but under ten times. V usage is TRBV7-2 and J usage is TRBJ1-3; no clear D. CDR1 SGHTA and CDR2 FQGNSA come from the germline V gene. This CDR3 has 17 residues. Trimming removed 3 bases from V and 0 bases from J, with 15 bases in between. The DNA of the CDR3 is TGTGCCAGCAGCTTGACGGCCAGCCGCGTCTCTGGAAACACCATATATTTT. Translated, it gives CASSLTASRVSGNTIYF.